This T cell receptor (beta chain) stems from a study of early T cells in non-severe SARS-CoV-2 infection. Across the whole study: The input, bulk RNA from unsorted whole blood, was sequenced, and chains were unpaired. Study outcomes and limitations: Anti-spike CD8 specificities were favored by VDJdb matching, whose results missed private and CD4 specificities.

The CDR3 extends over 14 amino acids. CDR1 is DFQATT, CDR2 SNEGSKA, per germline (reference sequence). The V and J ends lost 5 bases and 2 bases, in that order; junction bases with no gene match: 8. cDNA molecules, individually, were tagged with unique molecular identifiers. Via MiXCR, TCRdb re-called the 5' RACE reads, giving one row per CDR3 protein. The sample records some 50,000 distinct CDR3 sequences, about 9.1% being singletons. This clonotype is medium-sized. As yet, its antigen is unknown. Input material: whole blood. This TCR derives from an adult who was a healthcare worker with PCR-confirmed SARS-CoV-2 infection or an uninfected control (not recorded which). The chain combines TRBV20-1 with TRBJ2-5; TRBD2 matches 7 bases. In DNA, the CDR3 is TGCAGTGCTCCCCGCGGACTAGATCAAGAGACCCAGTACTTC. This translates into CSAPRGLDQETQYF.